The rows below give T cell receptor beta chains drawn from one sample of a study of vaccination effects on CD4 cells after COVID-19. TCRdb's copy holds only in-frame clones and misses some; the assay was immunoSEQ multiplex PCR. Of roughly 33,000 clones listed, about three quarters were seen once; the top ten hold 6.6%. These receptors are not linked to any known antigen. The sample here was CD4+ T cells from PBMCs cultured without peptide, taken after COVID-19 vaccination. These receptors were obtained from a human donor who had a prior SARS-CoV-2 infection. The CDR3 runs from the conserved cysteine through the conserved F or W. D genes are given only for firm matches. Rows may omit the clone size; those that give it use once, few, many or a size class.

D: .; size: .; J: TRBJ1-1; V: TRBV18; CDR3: CASSPQRVGTEAFF; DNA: TGTGCCAGCTCACCACAAAGGGTGGGGACTGAAGCTTTCTTT
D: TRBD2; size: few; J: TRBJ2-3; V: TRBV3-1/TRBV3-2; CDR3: CASSRPGLAGGYTQYF; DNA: TGTGCCAGCAGCCGGCCGGGACTAGCGGGGGGATATACGCAGTATTTT
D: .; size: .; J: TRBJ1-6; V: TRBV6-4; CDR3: CASSDDTGPLHF; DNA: TGTGCCAGCAGTGATGACACGGGTCCCCTCCACTTT
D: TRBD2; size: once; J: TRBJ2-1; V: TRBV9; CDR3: CASSVGGTTEQFF; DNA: TGTGCCAGCAGCGTCGGGGGGACTACCGAGCAGTTCTTC
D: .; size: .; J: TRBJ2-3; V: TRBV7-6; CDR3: CASSLGTDTQYF; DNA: TGTGCCAGCAGCTTAGGCACAGATACGCAGTATTTT
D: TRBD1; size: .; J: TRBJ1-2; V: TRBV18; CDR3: CASSLTQGDYGYTF; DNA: TGTGCCAGCTCACTAACACAGGGGGACTATGGCTACACCTTC
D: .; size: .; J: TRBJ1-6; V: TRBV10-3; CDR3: CATSAGDSPLHF; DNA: TGTGCCACGAGTGCGGGAGATTCACCCCTCCACTTT
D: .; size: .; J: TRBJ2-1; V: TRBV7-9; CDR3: CASSIDYFPIYNEQFF; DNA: TGTGCCAGCAGCATTGACTATTTTCCCATTTACAATGAGCAGTTCTTC
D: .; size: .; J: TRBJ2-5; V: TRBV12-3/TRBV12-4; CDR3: CASSFKGWETQYF; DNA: TGTGCCAGCAGTTTTAAGGGGTGGGAGACCCAGTACTTC
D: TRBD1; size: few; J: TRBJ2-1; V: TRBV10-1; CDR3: CAKNRQTGEDEQFF; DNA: TGCGCCAAAAACCGGCAGACAGGGGAAGATGAGCAGTTCTTC
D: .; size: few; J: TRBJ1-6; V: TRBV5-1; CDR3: CASSLSGVSTLHF; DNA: TGCGCCAGCAGCTTGTCCGGGGTCAGTACCCTCCACTTT
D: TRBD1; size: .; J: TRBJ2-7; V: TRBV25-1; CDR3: CASSGGTGVHYEQYF; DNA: TGTGCCAGCAGTGGGGGGACAGGGGTTCACTACGAGCAGTACTTC
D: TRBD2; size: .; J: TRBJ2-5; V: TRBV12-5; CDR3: CASGLPVAGVIETQYF; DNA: TGTGCTAGTGGTTTGCCTGTAGCGGGGGTTATAGAGACCCAGTACTTC
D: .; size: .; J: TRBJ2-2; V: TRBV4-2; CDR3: CASSQVHGGMTGELFF; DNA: TGTGCCAGCAGCCAAGTTCATGGGGGGATGACCGGGGAGCTGTTTTTT
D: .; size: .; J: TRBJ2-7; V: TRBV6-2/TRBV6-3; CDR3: CASSYSDPRSSYEQYF; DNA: TGTGCCAGCAGTTACTCCGACCCTCGGTCCTCCTACGAGCAGTACTTC
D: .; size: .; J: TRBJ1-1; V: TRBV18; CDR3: CASSPVQDTEAFF; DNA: TGTGCCAGCTCACCAGTTCAGGACACTGAAGCTTTCTTT
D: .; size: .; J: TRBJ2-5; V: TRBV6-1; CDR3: CASSVTQGNPGETQYF; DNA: TGTGCCAGCAGTGTAACACAGGGAAACCCGGGAGAGACCCAGTACTTC
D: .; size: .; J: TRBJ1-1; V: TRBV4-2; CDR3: CASSQVDDGAVAFF; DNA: TGTGCCAGCAGCCAAGTTGATGATGGGGCAGTTGCTTTCTTT
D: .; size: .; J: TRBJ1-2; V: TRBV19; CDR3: CASSIRNYGYTF; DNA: TGTGCCAGTAGTATACGGAACTATGGCTACACCTTC
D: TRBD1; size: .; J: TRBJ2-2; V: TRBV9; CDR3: CASSVRGGPGELFF; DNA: TGTGCCAGCAGCGTAAGAGGGGGCCCCGGGGAGCTGTTTTTT
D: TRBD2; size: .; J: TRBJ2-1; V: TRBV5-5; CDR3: CASSLAALAGGPGQFF; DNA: TGTGCCAGCAGCTTGGCCGCACTAGCGGGAGGGCCGGGGCAGTTCTTC
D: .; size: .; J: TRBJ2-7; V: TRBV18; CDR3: CASSPNPSGDKQYF; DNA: TGTGCCAGCTCACCGAATCCGTCAGGTGACAAGCAGTACTTC
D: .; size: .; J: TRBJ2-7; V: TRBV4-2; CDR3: CASSQSGYTDEQYF; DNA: TGTGCCAGCAGCCAAAGCGGTTATACGGACGAGCAGTACTTC
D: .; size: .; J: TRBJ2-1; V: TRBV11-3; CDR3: CASSPDSYNEQFF; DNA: TGTGCCAGCAGCCCGGACTCCTACAATGAGCAGTTCTTC
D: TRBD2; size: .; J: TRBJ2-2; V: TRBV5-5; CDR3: CASSLPWTSGGVGELFF; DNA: TGTGCCAGCAGCCTCCCCTGGACTAGCGGGGGCGTCGGGGAGCTGTTTTTT
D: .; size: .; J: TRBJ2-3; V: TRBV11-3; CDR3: CASSLRRDGGTDTQYF; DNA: TGTGCCAGCAGCTTACGCCGGGACGGCGGCACAGATACGCAGTATTTT
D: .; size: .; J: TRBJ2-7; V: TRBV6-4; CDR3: CASARARRGSSYEQYF; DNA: TGTGCCAGCGCCCGAGCGAGGCGGGGAAGCTCCTACGAGCAGTACTTC
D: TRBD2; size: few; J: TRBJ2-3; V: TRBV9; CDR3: CASSVLAGGTDTQYF; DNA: TGTGCCAGCAGCGTCTTAGCGGGGGGGACAGATACGCAGTATTTT
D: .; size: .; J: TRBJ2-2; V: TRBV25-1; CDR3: CASRDDGGLGTGELFF; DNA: TGTGCCAGCAGGGACGACGGGGGGCTTGGCACCGGGGAGCTGTTTTTT
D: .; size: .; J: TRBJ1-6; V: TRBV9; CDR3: CASSAVPGSLHF; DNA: TGTGCCAGCAGCGCCGTGCCCGGCTCCCTCCACTTT
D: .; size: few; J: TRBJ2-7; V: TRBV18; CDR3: CASSPPAASDEQYF; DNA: TGTGCCAGCTCACCACCCGCCGCGTCTGACGAGCAGTACTTC
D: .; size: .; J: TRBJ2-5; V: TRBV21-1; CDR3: CASSNRGLLGQGVKETQYF; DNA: TGTGCCAGCAGCAATCGGGGGCTCTTAGGACAGGGGGTTAAAGAGACCCAGTACTTC
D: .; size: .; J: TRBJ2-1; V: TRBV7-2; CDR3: CASSLAVVSYEQFF; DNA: TGTGCCAGCAGCTTAGCGGTCGTTAGTTATGAGCAGTTCTTC
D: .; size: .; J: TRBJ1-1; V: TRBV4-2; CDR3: CASSQGTAVGQGRTNTEAFF; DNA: TGTGCCAGCAGCCAGGGAACGGCGGTTGGTCAAGGACGGACAAACACTGAAGCTTTCTTT
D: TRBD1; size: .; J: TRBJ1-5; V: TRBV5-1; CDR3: CASSRGTGGGQPQHF; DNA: TGCGCCAGCAGCAGGGGGACAGGGGGAGGACAGCCCCAGCATTTT
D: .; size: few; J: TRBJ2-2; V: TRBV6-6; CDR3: CVISRGTWELFF; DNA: TGTGTCATCTCCCGGGGTACTTGGGAGCTGTTTTTC
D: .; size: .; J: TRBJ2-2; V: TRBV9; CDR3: CASSVVGGTGELFF; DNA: TGTGCCAGCAGCGTAGTTGGGGGCACCGGGGAGCTGTTTTTT
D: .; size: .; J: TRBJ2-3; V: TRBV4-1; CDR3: CASSQDVNQATQYF; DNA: TGCGCCAGCAGCCAAGATGTAAACCAAGCTACGCAGTATTTT